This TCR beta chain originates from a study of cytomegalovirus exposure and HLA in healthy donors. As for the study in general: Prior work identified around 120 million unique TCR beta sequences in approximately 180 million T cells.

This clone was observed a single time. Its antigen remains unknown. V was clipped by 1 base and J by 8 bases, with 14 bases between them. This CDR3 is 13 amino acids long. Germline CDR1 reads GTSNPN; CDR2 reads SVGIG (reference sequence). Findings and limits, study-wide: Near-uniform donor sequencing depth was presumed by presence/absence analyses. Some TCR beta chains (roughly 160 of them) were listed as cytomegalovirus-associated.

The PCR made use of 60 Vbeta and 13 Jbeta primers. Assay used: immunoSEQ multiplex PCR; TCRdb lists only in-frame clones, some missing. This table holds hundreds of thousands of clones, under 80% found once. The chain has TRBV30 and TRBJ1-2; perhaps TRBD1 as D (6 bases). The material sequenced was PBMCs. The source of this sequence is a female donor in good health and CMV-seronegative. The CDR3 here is CAWSGTGIGGYTF. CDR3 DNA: TGTGCCTGGAGTGGAACAGGGATCGGCGGCTACACCTTC.